This TCR beta chain was recovered during a study of T cell responses to AZD1222 COVID-19 vaccine (dated by TCRdb to the early 2020s). For the wider study: Because spike-specific TCR depth and breadth did not differ between the two schedules, AZD1222 recipients who got a second dose at roughly 4 weeks were pooled with those who got a second dose at roughly 12 weeks. A total of around 240 trial participants underwent TCR sequencing, of whom some 200 had received two doses of AZD1222 and around 25 had received two doses of the MenACWY control vaccine. Enrollment into the trials was organized by age into subgroups of 18-55, 56-69 and 70-plus years, and those subgroups contained roughly 150, 30 and 60 TCR-sequenced participants, respectively.

Points on this clone: The target of this receptor is not known. Per-base qualities were not stored, and no clone one base away is much larger.

Findings and caveats that apply to the study as a whole: Because no samples from the day 14 peak response were available, repertoires could be characterized only after the peak T cell response. The 56-69-year group was small, and its depth increase did not reach significance, likely because of low power. The vaccine-associated CD4 TCRs covered the entire spike protein, and the dominant responses fell in regions 160-218 and 743-854. Participants were mostly white British, with more females than males. The authors suggested clonal diversity may have been underestimated. After two AZD1222 doses, spike-specific TCR breadth and depth were significantly higher than at day 0 and than in MenACWY recipients. Conclusions about previously exposed vaccinees are limited, since just five to seven AZD1222 recipients were seropositive for SARS-CoV-2 at baseline. Reportedly, close to half of the unique spike-specific TCRs recognized epitopes lying outside the regions that are mutated in the B.1.351 and B.1.1.7 variants.

Reading the label with the study, this specimen's time point is: baseline before first vaccination. Vaccinee samples were obtained from the UK trials COV001 and COV002, which included a single-blind randomized controlled phase 2/3 trial of AZD1222 (ChAdOx1 nCoV-19) in healthy adults. Trial participant PBMC samples were collected at day 0 and day 28 after the second dose for TCRbeta chain sequencing. The CDR3 regions of human TCRbeta chains were subjected to immunosequencing. The authors processed their data as follows. TCRs in the repertoires were compared against a reference library of SARS-CoV-2-specific TCRs that had been generated with the MIRA antigen-specificity platform. Breadth was defined as the fraction of unique TCRs that were SARS-CoV-2-associated. Depth was defined as the fraction of total T cells that were SARS-CoV-2-associated. Each spike-specific TCR was assigned to its reactive spike region and to a CD4 or CD8 class using the MIRA data. Log10-transformed breadth and depth values were compared by one-way ANOVA with Sidak's multiple comparisons tests. Here the immuneACCESS table is served through TCRdb, limited to in-frame sequences with V and J called. Missing clones are a known gap in these copies; in checked studies unresolved V genes cover under half, and the rest lacks a known reason. That table is the source of V, J and clone size, and D and trimming were worked out from the DNA. The sample table holds 90,000 to 120,000 clones, of which around nine tenths were seen once. The top ten hold around 15% of the sample.

Reading the germline V gene gives CDR1 KGHSH and CDR2 LQKENI. The germline V end is reduced by 0 bases and the J end by 4 bases; junction bases left unmatched: 7. From cysteine to phenylalanine, the CDR3 is 17 amino acids long. This entry keeps only the CDR3 DNA: 51 bases, framed from base 1. This clonotype was obtained from an adult in good health. The chain links TRBV18 with TRBJ2-3; TRBD2 matches 10 bases in the middle. Specimen: peripheral blood, collected on day 0 of AZD1222 vaccination. Here is the DNA: TGTGCCAGCTCACCACCGTGGCTAGCGGGGGTCTCAGATACGCAGTATTTT. It encodes CASSPPWLAGVSDTQYF.